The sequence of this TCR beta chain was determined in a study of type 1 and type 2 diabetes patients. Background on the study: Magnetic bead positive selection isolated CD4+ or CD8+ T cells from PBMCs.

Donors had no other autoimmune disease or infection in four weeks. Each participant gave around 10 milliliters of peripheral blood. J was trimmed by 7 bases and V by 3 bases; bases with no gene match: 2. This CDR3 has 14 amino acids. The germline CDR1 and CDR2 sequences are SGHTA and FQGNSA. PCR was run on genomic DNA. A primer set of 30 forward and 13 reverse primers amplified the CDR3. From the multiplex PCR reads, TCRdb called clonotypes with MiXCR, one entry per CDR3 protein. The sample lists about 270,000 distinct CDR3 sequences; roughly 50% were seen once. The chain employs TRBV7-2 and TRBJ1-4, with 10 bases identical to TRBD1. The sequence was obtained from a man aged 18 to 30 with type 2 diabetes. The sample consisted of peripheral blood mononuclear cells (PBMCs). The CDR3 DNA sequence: TGTGCCAGCAGCTTCGGACAGGGGGGTGAAAAACTGTTTTTT. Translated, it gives CASSFGQGGEKLFF.